This is a list of T cell receptor beta chains from one sample in a study of CD8+ T cells in alopecia areata. Produced via immunoSEQ multiplex PCR; TCRdb's table is partial and in-frame only. The data contain a few hundred thousand clones, about 60% of them singletons. The sequencing here drew on CD4+ T cells sorted from blood, taken at approximately week 51, from a patient treated with tofacitinib. The receptors shown here come from a human donor with alopecia areata. Each CDR3 is given with its conserved first and last residue. The D gene is left open where the match is weak. Only part of the rows carry a size: once, few, many, or a class if the clone is expanded.

TRBV6-5,-,-,TRBJ2-1,TGTGCCAGCAGTTTGACAGCTTTGGATGAGCAGTTCTTC,CASSLTALDEQFF
TRBV6-5,-,-,TRBJ1-1,TGTGCCAGCAGATATGCGACGAACACTGAAGCTTTCTTT,CASRYATNTEAFF
TRBV30,-,-,TRBJ2-7,TGTGCCTGGAGGGAGAACACCTACGAGCAGTACTTC,CAWRENTYEQYF
TRBV30,TRBD2,-,TRBJ2-5,TGTGCCTGGAGTGTACCGGGACTAGAGGAAGAGACCCAGTACTTC,CAWSVPGLEEETQYF
TRBV9,-,few,TRBJ2-6,TGTGCCAGCAGCTTATACTCTGGGGCCAACGTCCTGACTTTC,CASSLYSGANVLTF
TRBV5-6,-,-,TRBJ2-5,TGTGCCAGCAGCGTCAAAGAGACCCAGTACTTC,CASSVKETQYF
TRBV5-6,TRBD2,-,TRBJ2-1,TGTGCCAGCAGCTTGAGAACTAGCGGGGCCCGCTACAATGAGCAGTTCTTC,CASSLRTSGARYNEQFF
TRBV29-1,-,-,TRBJ2-2,TGCAGCGCGACGGCGGGCACCGGGGAGCTGTTTTTT,CSATAGTGELFF
TRBV19,TRBD1,-,TRBJ1-5,TGTGCCAGTAGTCATGGACAGGGGGCCAATCAGCCCCAGCATTTT,CASSHGQGANQPQHF
TRBV6-5,TRBD1,-,TRBJ1-6,TGTGCCAGCAGAGGACAGGGAGATAATTCACCCCTCCACTTT,CASRGQGDNSPLHF
TRBV19,-,few,TRBJ2-1,TGTGCCAGTAGGGAATTGACGGGACTGAAAAACAATGAGCAGTTCTTC,CASRELTGLKNNEQFF
TRBV15,TRBD2,-,TRBJ2-3,TGTGCCACCAGCAGAGGGGATAGCGGGCCCCAGGATACGCAGTATTTT,CATSRGDSGPQDTQYF
TRBV30,TRBD2,-,TRBJ2-5,TGTGCCTGGAGTGGGGGAGGGCACGAGACCCAGTACTTC,CAWSGGGHETQYF
TRBV30,-,-,TRBJ1-3,TGTGCCTGGTCTGTTGGAAACACCATATATTTT,CAWSVGNTIYF
TRBV5-1,-,-,TRBJ2-5,TGCGCCAGCAGCAGACGAGGGGAGGAGACCCAGTACTTC,CASSRRGEETQYF
TRBV5-1,-,once,TRBJ1-1,TGCGCCAGCAGCTTTACGGCCGGGAGCCACACTGAAGCTTTCTTT,CASSFTAGSHTEAFF
TRBV6-5,-,-,TRBJ2-7,TGTGCCAGCAGCGCCGGGACGGACGCTACCTACGAGCAGTACTTC,CASSAGTDATYEQYF
TRBV19,-,few,TRBJ2-1,TGTGCCAGTAGTCCGCTTGGGGTAGGGGTTGGCAATGAGCAGTTCTTC,CASSPLGVGVGNEQFF
TRBV2,-,-,TRBJ2-6,TGTGCCAGCAGTAGACGGCTGTCTGGGGCCAACGTCCTGACTTTC,CASSRRLSGANVLTF
TRBV5-4,-,-,TRBJ2-3,TGTGCCAGCAGCCGGAGGGGGGGATCGACAGATACGCAGTATTTT,CASSRRGGSTDTQYF
TRBV7-2,-,-,TRBJ2-7,TGTGCCAGCAGCTTACGTCCGGGACGGATTGGCGAGCAGTACTTC,CASSLRPGRIGEQYF
TRBV11-2,-,-,TRBJ2-7,TGTGCCAGCAGCTTCAGCCGGGAGCAGTACTTC,CASSFSREQYF
TRBV4-2,-,-,TRBJ1-4,TGTGCCAGCAGCCAACGGGGGGCGACTAATGAAAAACTGTTTTTT,CASSQRGATNEKLFF
TRBV7-3,-,-,TRBJ2-3,TGTGCCAGCAGCTTTGAGAGCACAGATACGCAGTATTTT,CASSFESTDTQYF
TRBV21-1,-,-,TRBJ2-5,TGTGCCAGCAGCAATATCCAAGAGACCCAGTACTTC,CASSNIQETQYF
TRBV5-1,-,few,TRBJ2-3,TGCGCCAGCAGCTACACAGATACGCAGTATTTT,CASSYTDTQYF
TRBV27,-,-,TRBJ1-1,TGTGCCAGCAAATTCATAACGAACACTGAAGCTTTCTTT,CASKFITNTEAFF
TRBV4-1,-,-,TRBJ1-1,TGCGCCAGCAGCCAAGTAGGGGCGCGAACTGAAGCTTTCTTT,CASSQVGARTEAFF
TRBV18,-,few,TRBJ2-3,TGTGCCAGCTCACCGACCACAGATACGCAGTATTTT,CASSPTTDTQYF
TRBV11-1,-,-,TRBJ1-4,TGTGCCAGCAGCTTAGGAGGGAGTGGCGTCAATGAAAAACTGTTTTTT,CASSLGGSGVNEKLFF
TRBV6-6,TRBD1,-,TRBJ1-4,TGTGCCAGCAGTTACTCTGGGACAGGGGGACTGTTTTTT,CASSYSGTGGLFF
TRBV30,TRBD2,once,TRBJ2-7,TGTGCCGCGGGGGGGGCCCCTAGCTCCTACGAGCAGTACTTC,CAAGGAPSSYEQYF
TRBV5-4,-,-,TRBJ2-3,TGTGCCAGCAGCACAAACAGGGGAGGGGGCACAGATACGCAGTATTTT,CASSTNRGGGTDTQYF
TRBV27,TRBD1,-,TRBJ2-7,TGTGCCAGCAGCAGGGGGCGAGGAGTCGATCAGTCCTACGAGCAGTACTTC,CASSRGRGVDQSYEQYF
TRBV29-1,TRBD2,-,TRBJ2-5,TGCAGCGCGACCGGACTAGCGGGGGCTAAAGAGACCCAGTACTTC,CSATGLAGAKETQYF
TRBV6-6,TRBD2,few,TRBJ2-1,TGTGCCAGCACTAGAAGGGGGACTAGCGGTTACAATGAGCAGTTCTTC,CASTRRGTSGYNEQFF
TRBV7-9,-,-,TRBJ1-1,TGTGCCAGCAGCTTAGCCGGAGGGGACGTGAACACTGAAGCTTTCTTT,CASSLAGGDVNTEAFF